This T cell receptor beta chain stems from a study of blood T cells in healthy people across ages. The junction had 8 bases not matched to a gene; V was cut back by 6 bases and J by 4 bases. The CDR3 totals 15 residues. With a J-beta primer mix and a sample-barcoded 5' primer, a second PCR ran about 7 to 12 cycles. MiXCR, run by TCRdb on the 5' RACE reads, gives a single entry per CDR3 protein. The table shows around 1,800,000 distinct CDR3 sequences, with approximately 39% occurring only once. This clonotype was picked up a small number of times. The sample comprised blood. This sequence joins TRBV12-3 or TRBV12-4 and TRBJ1-5; TRBD1 agrees at 8 bases. This receptor was identified in a human donor in good health. The CDR3 DNA is TGTGCCAGCAGCCGGACAGGGCGTAGGAATCAGCCCCAGCATTTT. As protein: CASSRTGRRNQPQHF.